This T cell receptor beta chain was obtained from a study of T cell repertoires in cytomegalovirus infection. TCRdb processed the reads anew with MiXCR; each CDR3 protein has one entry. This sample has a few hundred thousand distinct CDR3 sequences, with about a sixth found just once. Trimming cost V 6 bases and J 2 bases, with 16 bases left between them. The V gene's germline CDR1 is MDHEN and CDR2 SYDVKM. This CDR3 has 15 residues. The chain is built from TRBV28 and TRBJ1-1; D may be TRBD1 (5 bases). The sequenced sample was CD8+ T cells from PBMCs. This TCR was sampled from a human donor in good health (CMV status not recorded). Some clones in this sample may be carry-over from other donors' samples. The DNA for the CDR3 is TGTGCCAGCAGGGCCACGATCAGGGATAACACTGAAGCTTTCTTT. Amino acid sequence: CASRATIRDNTEAFF.